A single sample gave rise to the 8 T cell receptor beta chains below, sequenced in a study of blood T cell repertoires in COVID-19. Profiled with immunoSEQ multiplex PCR; TCRdb holds only in-frame clones, not every one. The data show hundreds of thousands of clones, around 87% seen once. Sequenced sample: peripheral blood. The receptors were gathered from a woman aged 40-49 years who had recovered from COVID-19.

The chain combines TRBV7-8 with TRBJ2-7, with TRBD1 identical over 9 bases. Germline V lookup: CDR1 SGHVS, CDR2 FQNEAQ. V shed 1 base, J shed 8 bases, and the junction held 9 bases outside the gene matches. This CDR3 region has 15 residues. The CDR3 coding sequence is TGTGCCAGCAGCTTAGGCGGGACAGGGACGACCAAGCAGTACTTC. Translated: CASSLGGTGTTKQYF.

With respect to this clone: Other DNA sequences in this specimen translate into the identical CDR3. CDR3 region: CASSQVGGTGELFF. The CDR3 DNA is TGTGCCAGCAGCCAAGTGGGGGGCACCGGGGAGCTGTTTTTT. The chain employs TRBV14 and TRBJ2-2; D might be TRBD2 (6 bases). Trimming cost V 1 base and J 4 bases, with 7 bases left between them. The CDR3 runs to 14 residues. Per germline, CDR1 SGHDN and CDR2 FVKESK.

V gene TRBV27 combines with J gene TRBJ1-4; no clear D. This CDR3 has 14 residues. Trimming stripped 3 bases from V and 3 bases from J, with 8 bases between. The germline CDR1 and CDR2 sequences are MNHEY and SMNVEV (reference sequence). In DNA form, the CDR3 reads TGTGCCAGCAGTTTGAACGGGGCTAATGAAAAACTGTTTTTT. Translating gives CASSLNGANEKLFF.

V gene TRBV10-3 combines with J gene TRBJ2-5; possible D gene TRBD1, 5 bases. Germline values: CDR1 ENHRY, CDR2 SYGVKD. The length of the CDR3 is 17 residues. The V gene lost 1 base and the J gene lost 2 bases, with 17 bases spanning the gap. CDR3 amino acids: CAISEFVNQGAQETQYF. In nucleotides, the CDR3 is TGTGCCATCAGTGAGTTTGTTAACCAAGGGGCTCAAGAGACCCAGTACTTC.

Notes on this clone: An end of the junction does not agree with germline; a read error may underlie this. This chain connects TRBV6-5 to TRBJ1-5; D gene ambiguous. The CDR3 covers 15 residues. Germline CDR1 and CDR2: MNHEY and SVGAGI. The CDR3 is CASSYSGGIYQPQHF. The CDR3 DNA is TGTGCCAGCAGCTACTCGGGCGGGATTTATCAGCCCCAGCATTTT.

A word on this clone: Mismatch with germline at one junction end may stem from a read error. The rearrangement links TRBV27 to TRBJ1-2, with D possibly matching TRBD1 (5 bases). Germline-derived CDR1 and CDR2 are MNHEY and SMNVEV (reference sequence). The CDR3 has 15 amino acids. The CDR3 DNA is TGTGCCAGCAGTTTATCGGTCGGCGCAGGGTGGTCGATCCGCTTC. This sequence encodes CASSLSVGAGWSIRF.

V usage is TRBV2 and J usage is TRBJ1-6, with D uncertain. V lost 3 bases and J 11 bases, leaving 5 bases between the germline ends. This CDR3 spans 11 amino acids. Looked up from germline, CDR1 is SNHLY and CDR2 is FYNNEI. CDR3 in DNA: TGTGCCAGCAGTGACAATGCACCCCTCCACTTT. Protein product: CASSDNAPLHF.

The V call is TRBV5-1, the J call TRBJ1-6; TRBD1 matches at 7 bases. Germline V gene sequence: CDR1 SGHRS, CDR2 YFSETQ. The CDR3 has 14 residues. V dropped 0 bases and J dropped 10; count of bases not matched to a gene: 4. The CDR3 region has the DNA TGCGCCAGCAGCTTGGGAAGGGGGCGGTCACCCCTCCACTTT. It is translated as CASSLGRGRSPLHF.